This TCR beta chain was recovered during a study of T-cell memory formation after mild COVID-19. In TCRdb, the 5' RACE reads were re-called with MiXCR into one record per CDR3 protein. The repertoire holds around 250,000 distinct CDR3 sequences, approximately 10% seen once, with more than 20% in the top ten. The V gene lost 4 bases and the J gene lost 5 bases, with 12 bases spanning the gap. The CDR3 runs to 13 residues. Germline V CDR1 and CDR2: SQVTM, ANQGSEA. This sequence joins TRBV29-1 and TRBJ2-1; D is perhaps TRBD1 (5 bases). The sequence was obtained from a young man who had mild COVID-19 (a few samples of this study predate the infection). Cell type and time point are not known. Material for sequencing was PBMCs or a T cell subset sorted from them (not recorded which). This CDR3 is CSVGQGEDNEQFF. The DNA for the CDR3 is TGCAGCGTTGGCCAGGGTGAGGACAATGAGCAGTTCTTC.